This TCR beta chain originates from a study of cytomegalovirus exposure and HLA in healthy donors. Germline CDR1 reads SNHLY; CDR2 reads FYNNEI. V trimming: 9 bases; J trimming: 10 bases; junction bases outside the gene matches: 13. This CDR3 contains 13 residues. 60 Vbeta and 13 Jbeta primers were used in PCR. Libraries were prepared by immunoSEQ multiplex PCR; TCRdb keeps only in-frame clonotypes and omits some of them. The profile covers 150,000 to 200,000 clones, with about four fifths appearing a single time and less than 2% taken by the ten largest. The chain combines TRBV2 with TRBJ1-1, with TRBD1 identical over 8 bases. Sample: PBMCs. This clonotype was obtained from a man younger than 35 in good health and CMV-seronegative. This CDR3 reads CARDPTGAPGAFF. The DNA for the CDR3 is TGTGCCAGGGACCCGACAGGGGCCCCTGGAGCTTTCTTT.